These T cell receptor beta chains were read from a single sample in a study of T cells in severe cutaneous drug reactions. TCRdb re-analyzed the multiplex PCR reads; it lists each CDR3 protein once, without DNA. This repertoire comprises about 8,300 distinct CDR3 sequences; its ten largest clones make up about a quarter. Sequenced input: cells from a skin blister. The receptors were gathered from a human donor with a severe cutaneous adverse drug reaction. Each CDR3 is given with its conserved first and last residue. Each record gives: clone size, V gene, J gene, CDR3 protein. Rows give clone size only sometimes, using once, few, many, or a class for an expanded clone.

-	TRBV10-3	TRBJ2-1	CAISEPTGVSYNEQFF
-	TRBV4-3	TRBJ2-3	CASSQVGLRGSTDTQYF
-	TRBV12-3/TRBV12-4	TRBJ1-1	CASSLVSWTGQDTEAFF
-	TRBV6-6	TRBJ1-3	CASSDPGHISGNTIYF
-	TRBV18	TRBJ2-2	CASSIDTGELFF
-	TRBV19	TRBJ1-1	CASIPGGHTEAFF
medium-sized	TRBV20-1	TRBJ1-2	CSARDPGGTNYGYTF
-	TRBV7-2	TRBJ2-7	CASSLGGAGSYEQYF
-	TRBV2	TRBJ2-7	CASFQGISYEQYF
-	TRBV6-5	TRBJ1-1	CASVWNTEAFF
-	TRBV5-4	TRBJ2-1	CASSSGTSGTSSYNEQFF
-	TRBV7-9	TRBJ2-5	CASSLVRQAQETQYF
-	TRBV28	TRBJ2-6	CASRGPGLLSGANVLTF
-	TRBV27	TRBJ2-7	CASSSAQGLYEQYF
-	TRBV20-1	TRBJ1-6	CSAVRPGTGGEPLHF
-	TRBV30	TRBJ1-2	CAWIGTGSADGYTF
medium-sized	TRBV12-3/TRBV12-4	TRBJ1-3	CASSNWVNTIYF
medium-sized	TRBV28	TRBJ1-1	CASSLLMNTEAFF
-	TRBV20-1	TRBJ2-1	CSAHKGAPYNEQFF
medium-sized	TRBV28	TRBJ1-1	CASSLTVNTEAFF
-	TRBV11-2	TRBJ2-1	CASSPHGASGSNNEQFF
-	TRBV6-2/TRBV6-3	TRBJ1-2	CASSLGNYGYTF
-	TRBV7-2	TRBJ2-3	CASSSWGTSGLSHTQYF
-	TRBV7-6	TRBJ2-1	CASSLQGYNEQFF
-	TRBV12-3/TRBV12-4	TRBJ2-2	CASSHGLANTGELFF
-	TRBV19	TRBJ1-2	CASSPAGGFSYTF
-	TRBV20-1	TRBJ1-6	CSALGFSSEHNSPLHF
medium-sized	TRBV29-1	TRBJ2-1	CSIKGLAGGQFF
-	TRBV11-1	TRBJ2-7	CASSSGLERYEQYF
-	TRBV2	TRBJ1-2	CASSGGGSGNYGYTF
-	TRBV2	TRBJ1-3	CASISSGILAGNTIYF
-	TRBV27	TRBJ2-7	CASSSGHGLYEQYF
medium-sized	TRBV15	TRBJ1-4	CATSREESTTNEKLFF
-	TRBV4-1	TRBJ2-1	CASSQDWRREQFF
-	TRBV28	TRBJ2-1	CASSFIRRDNEQFF
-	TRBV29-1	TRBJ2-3	CSVAGLAEGTDTQYF
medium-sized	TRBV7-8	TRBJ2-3	CASSPWTSGSSDTQYF
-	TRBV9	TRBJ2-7	CASSVYGGPTYEQYF
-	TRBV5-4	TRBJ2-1	CASSFGLAADEQFF
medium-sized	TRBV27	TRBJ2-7	CASRAGVGEQYF
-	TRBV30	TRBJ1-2	CAWSVLGVLGGYTF
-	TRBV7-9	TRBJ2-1	CASSLAGDTYNEQFF
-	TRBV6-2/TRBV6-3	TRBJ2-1	CASSPWTSENSYNEQFF
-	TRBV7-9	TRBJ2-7	CASSLGLAGSSYEQYF
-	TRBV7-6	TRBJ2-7	CASSLPPGPEQYF
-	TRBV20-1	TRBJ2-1	CSASISNEQFF
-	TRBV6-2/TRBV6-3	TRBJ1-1	CASSRTGSGEAFF
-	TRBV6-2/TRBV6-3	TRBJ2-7	CASISAVSYEQYF
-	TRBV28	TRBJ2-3	CVVRGGPDTQYF